The present T cell receptor beta chain was sequenced within a study of high-grade serous ovarian cancer treatment subgroups. The length of the CDR3 is 14 residues. V was shortened by 4 bases and J by 7 bases, with 14 bases between the two germline ends. Per the germline V gene, CDR1 is SGHRS and CDR2 is YFSETQ. Tumor samples were obtained before definitive surgery or chemotherapy. Clones were read by immunoSEQ multiplex PCR, and TCRdb kept only the in-frame ones, dropping some. The top ten hold less than 15% of the sample, which has 5,500 to 6,000 clones, about three fifths seen once. This clone was recorded a few times. Its specificity is unknown. Points from the study as a whole: Higher neoantigen levels went with greater TCR clonal relatedness. Only CDR3 was analyzed; CDR1 and CDR2 were not.

The V call is TRBV5-1, the J call TRBJ1-4, with D unresolved. Input material: tumor tissue. This clonotype was sampled from a human donor with high-grade serous ovarian cancer. The CDR3 loop reads CASSVGTTFEKLFF. In DNA, the CDR3 is TGCGCCAGCAGCGTTGGCACCACGTTTGAAAAACTGTTTTTT.